One and the same sample provided the 23 T cell receptor beta chains below, sequenced in a study of blood T cells in healthy people across ages. A second PCR, run for roughly 7 to 11 cycles, used a sample-barcoded 5' primer plus a J-beta primer mix. TCRdb fed the 5' RACE reads into MiXCR, producing one record per CDR3 protein. Of 550,000 to 750,000 distinct CDR3 sequences listed, 21% are singletons. The sequenced sample consisted of blood. These receptors all stem from a man aged 65 to 85 in good health.

The chain employs TRBV7-9 and TRBJ1-6, with 9 bases that match TRBD1. Germline CDR1 reads SEHNR; CDR2 reads FQNEAQ (reference sequence). Germline trimming cut 4 bases from V and 11 bases from J; bases unmatched to any gene: 9. This CDR3 is built from 15 residues. CDR3 residues: CASSSIQGAHAPLHF. CDR3 DNA: TGTGCCAGCAGCTCGATACAGGGGGCGCATGCACCCCTCCACTTT. Variable domain in full (rest from reference TRBV7-9 and TRBJ1-6): DTGVSQNPRHKITKRGQNVTFRCDPISEHNRLYWYRQTLGQGPEFLTYFQNEAQLEKSRLLSDRFSAERPKGSFSTLEIQRTEQGDSAMYLCASSSIQGAHAPLHFGNGTRLTVT.

DNA of the CDR3: TGTGCCACCAGTGATTTGGACCAGGATCGGACCTACGAGCAGTACTTC. It encodes CATSDLDQDRTYEQYF. This rearrangement joins TRBV24-1 to TRBJ2-7, with D hard to call. This CDR3 has 16 residues. Looked up from germline, CDR1 is KGHDR and CDR2 is SFDVKD. V lost 0 bases and J 2 bases, leaving 13 bases between the germline ends.

V is TRBV12-3 or TRBV12-4 and J is TRBJ1-4, with D unclear. This CDR3 comprises 13 residues. V shed 8 bases and J shed 8 bases, with 15 bases lying between them. The CDR3 region has the DNA TGTGCCAGCGGTTGGACGCGCCGGGAAAAACTGTTTTTT. Translation: CASGWTRREKLFF.

The chain joins TRBV3-1 to TRBJ2-3; D not resolved. V gave up 1 base and J gave up 2 bases, with 7 bases separating them. CDR1 is LGHDT and CDR2 is YNNKEL in the germline V gene (reference sequence). The CDR3 loop spans 14 amino acids. CDR3 residues: CASSQGLLTDTQYF. The CDR3, as DNA: TGTGCCAGCAGCCAAGGACTCCTCACAGATACGCAGTATTTT.

The chain combines TRBV14 with TRBJ2-3; either TRBD1 or TRBD2 may supply D (6 bases each). V was cut by 6 bases and J by 5 bases, with 12 bases left in between. Germline loops: CDR1 SGHDN, CDR2 FVKESK. This CDR3 spans 13 amino acids. CDR3: CASRQQGGDTQYF. CDR3 in DNA: TGTGCCAGCAGACAACAGGGAGGAGATACGCAGTATTTT.

This clonotype was picked up a small number of times. V and J are TRBV6-6 and TRBJ2-2; TRBD1 might be the D (5 bases). V shed 2 bases and J shed 4 bases, with 11 bases lying between them. The germline CDR1 and CDR2 sequences are MNHNY and SVGAGI (reference sequence). CDR3 size: 15 residues. CDR3 residues: CASSYGQGVTGELFF. CDR3 nucleotide sequence: TGTGCCAGCAGTTACGGGCAGGGCGTCACCGGGGAGCTGTTTTTT.

This clonotype was found a few times. The chain joins TRBV29-1 to TRBJ2-1, with 12 bases matching TRBD2. Germline V gene lookup returns CDR1 SQVTM and CDR2 ANQGSEA. The CDR3 totals 17 residues. V was clipped by 4 bases and J by 3 bases; unmatched bases: 10. As DNA, the CDR3 is TGCAGCGTTGGTCTAGCGGGAGGGCCTGGTGGCTACAATGAGCAGTTCTTC. This codes for CSVGLAGGPGGYNEQFF.

CDR3: CASSLENPGLENEQFF. The CDR3, as DNA: TGTGCCAGCAGCTTGGAAAACCCGGGACTAGAGAATGAGCAGTTCTTC. This sequence joins TRBV5-4 and TRBJ2-5; 8 bases match TRBD2. The closer fit of TRBJ2-1 to the DNA end suggests the J call may be wrong. Germline V lookup: CDR1 SGHNT, CDR2 YYREEE (reference sequence). The CDR3 runs to 16 residues.

This clonotype has a handful of counts. The V and J genes are TRBV7-3 and TRBJ2-2; D not resolved. The germline gives CDR1 SGHTA, CDR2 FQGTGA. This CDR3 comprises 15 residues. V was shortened by 5 bases and J by 0 bases, with 10 bases between the two germline ends. The CDR3 region has the DNA TGTGCCAGCAGCGGAATCGGGTCGAACACCGGGGAGCTGTTTTTT. Translated: CASSGIGSNTGELFF. Full variable domain (missing parts from reference TRBV7-3 and TRBJ2-2): GAGVSQTPSNKVTEKGKYVELRCDPISGHTALYWYRQSLGQGPEFLIYFQGTGAADDSGLPNDRFFAVRPEGSVSTLKIQRTERGDSAVYLCASSGIGSNTGELFFGEGSRLTVL.

This chain connects TRBV20-1 to TRBJ2-5; D remains unclear. The J call is doubtful: the DNA matches TRBJ2-1 better. In germline, CDR1 is DFQATT, CDR2 SNEGSKA (reference sequence). This CDR3 has 13 amino acids. In DNA form, the CDR3 reads TGCAGTGCTAGATCCCCGGGCATCACTGAGCAGTTCTTC. Translation: CSARSPGITEQFF.

In nucleotides, the CDR3 is TGCAGCGCACCGGGGGGGAGTGGTACAGATACGCAGTATTTT. Its translation: CSAPGGSGTDTQYF. V usage is TRBV29-1 and J usage is TRBJ2-3; 8 bases are shared with TRBD2. Germline CDR1 reads SQVTM; CDR2 reads ANQGSEA. The CDR3 is 14 residues long. Unmatched junction bases numbered 9, after V lost 7 bases and J lost 3 bases.

The chain is built from TRBV10-1 and TRBJ2-7; 8 bases are a match to TRBD1. Germline CDR1 WNHNN, CDR2 SYGVQD (reference sequence). The CDR3 loop spans 14 amino acids. J was trimmed by 4 bases and V by 3 bases; bases with no gene match: 5. The CDR3 DNA reads TGCGCCAGCAGTGATGGTTGGACAGGGTACGAGCAGTACTTC. It yields the protein CASSDGWTGYEQYF.

This clonotype has a handful of counts. The rearrangement links TRBV6-6 to TRBJ1-1; D is unresolved. Trimming left V 2 bases short and J 2 bases short, with 9 bases between. The CDR3 spans 14 residues. Germline V gene sequence: CDR1 MNHNY, CDR2 SVGAGI (reference sequence). CDR3 in amino acids: CASSYGPANTEAFF. In nucleotides, the CDR3 is TGTGCCAGCAGTTACGGGCCAGCAAACACTGAAGCTTTCTTT.

Points on this clonotype: Relative to the germline gene, one junction end is altered; a read error may explain this. The chain couples TRBV7-2 to TRBJ2-4; TRBD1 matches 8 bases. This CDR3 region has 14 residues. CDR1 is SGHTA, CDR2 FQGNSA, per germline. The CDR3 region is CASSLALGQGSRDF. DNA of the CDR3: TGTGCCAGCAGCTTAGCGCTAGGACAGGGTTCTAGGGACTTC.

In this sample, this clonotype turned up many times. The rearrangement joins TRBV20-1 to TRBJ2-3; D is possibly TRBD1 or TRBD2 (6 bases each). This CDR3 comprises 14 residues. The V gene's germline CDR1 is DFQATT and CDR2 SNEGSKA (reference sequence). With 4 bases removed from V and 2 bases from J, the gap between germline ends came to 13 bases. The CDR3 region has the DNA TGCAGTGCTAAGGGGGGCTACCCCACAGATACGCAGTATTTT. It codes for CSAKGGYPTDTQYF.

The CDR3: CASSRPGTGATNEKLFF. The DNA of the CDR3 is TGTGCCAGCAGCCGTCCCGGGACAGGGGCAACTAATGAAAAACTGTTTTTT. V and J are TRBV7-9 and TRBJ1-4; 10 bases agree with TRBD1. CDR3 length equals 17 residues. Trimming removed 5 bases from V and 0 bases from J; junction bases left unmatched: 6. CDR1 SEHNR and CDR2 FQNEAQ come from the germline V gene (reference sequence).

The rearrangement uses TRBV12-5 and TRBJ2-3; D is unresolved. The CDR3 is made up of 13 amino acids. Germline V gives CDR1 LGHNT, CDR2 FRNRAP. The germline V and J ends were trimmed by 0 bases and 4 bases, with 5 bases remaining between them. The CDR3 bases are TGTGCTAGTGGTTTGGTATCTGCAGATACGCAGTATTTT. Amino acids: CASGLVSADTQYF.

This clonotype was seen only a few times. The gene calls are TRBV28 and TRBJ2-7; D remains unclear. CDR3 length: 13 amino acids. The germline gives CDR1 MDHEN, CDR2 SYDVKM. V dropped 8 bases and J dropped 0 bases, with 11 bases sitting between them. The CDR3, as DNA: TGTGCCAGCGGATCGAGAGACTCCTACGAGCAGTACTTC. Translating it yields CASGSRDSYEQYF.

This sequence joins TRBV7-9 and TRBJ2-3, with 8 nucleotides matching TRBD2. V shed 2 bases, J shed 3 bases, and the junction held 4 bases outside the gene matches. CDR3 length equals 15 residues. The germline CDR1 and CDR2 sequences are SEHNR and FQNEAQ (reference sequence). The CDR3 region has the DNA TGTGCCAGCAGCTTATGGGCGGGAGGAACAGATACGCAGTATTTT. This codes for CASSLWAGGTDTQYF.

The table lists this clonotype with a few counts. The V gene is TRBV27, the J gene TRBJ1-2; D not resolved. Germline values: CDR1 MNHEY, CDR2 SMNVEV (reference sequence). This CDR3 comprises 13 residues. V was clipped by 5 bases and J by 5 bases, with 12 bases between them. As DNA, the CDR3 is TGTGCCAGCAGTGTGGACCGAAGATATGGCTACACCTTC. Translation: CASSVDRRYGYTF.

In its sample, this clonotype was seen a few times. The rearrangement links TRBV6-2 or TRBV6-3 to TRBJ2-5; TRBD2 might be the D (6 bases). Germline V gene sequence: CDR1 MNHEY, CDR2 SVGEGT. Trimming pared 0 bases from V and 5 bases from J, leaving 16 bases between. The CDR3 runs to 16 residues. The CDR3 protein is CASSYSDLRGKETQYF. In nucleotides, the CDR3 is TGTGCCAGCAGTTACTCGGATCTGCGCGGGAAGGAGACCCAGTACTTC.

This chain joins TRBV7-9 and TRBJ1-1; D is ambiguous. The germline gives CDR1 SEHNR, CDR2 FQNEAQ (reference sequence). This CDR3 has 12 residues. V was clipped by 6 bases and J by 2 bases, with 7 bases between them. The CDR3 region is CASRSPNTEAFF. In nucleotides, the CDR3 is TGTGCCAGCAGGAGTCCTAACACTGAAGCTTTCTTT.

This clonotype has just a few counts. V usage is TRBV6-1 and J usage is TRBJ2-1; TRBD2 matches at 14 bases. Germline V gene sequence: CDR1 MNHNS, CDR2 SASEGT. CDR3 size: 17 residues. Losses at the gene ends were 6 bases for V and 3 bases for J; bases not matched to a gene: 7. The CDR3 here is CASSLTSGRAFYNEQFF. The CDR3 DNA reads as TGTGCCAGCAGCCTGACTAGCGGGAGGGCCTTCTACAATGAGCAGTTCTTC.